Listed here is a single TCR beta chain. Per germline, CDR1 SEHNR and CDR2 FQNEAQ (reference sequence). The ends were cut back, 4 bases at V and 1 base at J, with 11 bases in the middle. The CDR3 spans 14 residues. The record originates from a study of T cell changes during pregnancy in multiple sclerosis. Method: immunoSEQ multiplex PCR; TCRdb's copy keeps in-frame clones and lacks some. The sample contains 50,000 to 70,000 clones, about 91% of which appear only once. This chain joins TRBV7-9 and TRBJ2-7; D is undetermined. The source of this sequence is a female donor with multiple sclerosis, enrolled in a pregnancy study. This specimen was peripheral blood, taken in the first trimester of pregnancy. CDR3 sequence reads: CASSSVETSYEQYF. The CDR3 bases are TGTGCCAGCAGCTCCGTAGAGACATCCTACGAGCAGTACTTC.